The 8 T cell receptor beta chains given below trace back to one sample, sequenced in a study of metastatic and nonmetastatic thyroid tumors (dated by TCRdb to 2018 to 2020). Library preparation was by PCR. The data were produced on an Illumina HiSeq 4000. Clones were called with MiXCR by TCRdb after fastp trimmed the public reads at Q25, and only in-frame beta chains were retained. The sample contains just over 15,000 clones, about 4% of them found a single time. The ten most abundant clones make up under 25% of the sample. No patient had received any treatment before thyroid surgery. The sequenced sample consisted of tumor tissue. Source of these receptors: a female donor with papillary thyroid cancer or a benign thyroid nodule (not recorded which). Some clones in this sample may be carry-over from other donors' samples.

The CDR3 DNA sequence: TGTGCCAGTGCCGGGAACACTGAAGCTTTCTTT. This translates into CASAGNTEAFF. The V call is TRBV6-1, the J call TRBJ1-1; D is unresolved. CDR3 length: 11 residues. The V and J ends lost 9 bases and 1 base respectively, with 6 bases between them. Germline CDR1 is MNHNS and CDR2 is SASEGT.

In its sample, this clone was seen a few times. The genes are TRBV6-5 and TRBJ2-5, with D uncertain. The CDR3 is made up of 17 amino acids. V was pared by 5 bases and J by 4 bases, with 23 bases between. Germline CDR1 and CDR2: MNHEY and SVGAGI. The CDR3 here is CASSDPRQRGPLETQYF. The CDR3 DNA sequence: TGTGCCAGCAGTGACCCGAGGCAGCGCGGTCCATTAGAGACCCAGTACTTC.

This clone has more than one count but fewer than ten. The V call is TRBV4-1, the J call TRBJ2-7, with 10 bases matching TRBD2. The V gene's germline CDR1 is MGHRA and CDR2 YSYEKL. Losses at the gene ends were 2 bases for V and 5 bases for J; bases not matched to a gene: 9. This CDR3 comprises 16 residues. The CDR3 nucleotides read TGCGCCAGCAGCCAACTAGGGACTAGCGAATTCCACGAGCAGTACTTC. Translated: CASSQLGTSEFHEQYF.

This clone was counted many times. A read error may be the cause here, since a much bigger clone is one base away. V usage is TRBV6-1 and J usage is TRBJ1-6; TRBD1 matches at 7 bases. The CDR3 loop spans 15 amino acids. Germline V gene data show CDR1 as MNHNS and CDR2 as SASEGT. The CDR3 DNA sequence: TGTGCCCGCAGTTTCGAACAGGGGAGAAATTCACCCCTCCACTTT. Protein sequence: CARSFEQGRNSPLHF.

This clone turned up a few times. The J gene is TRBJ2-7, the V gene TRBV6-1, with D possibly TRBD2 on 6 matching bases. In germline, CDR1 is MNHNS, CDR2 SASEGT. This CDR3 is 15 amino acids long. V shed 8 bases and J shed 5 bases, with 22 bases lying between them. The CDR3 coding sequence is TGTGCCAGCGAGGAGGGCGGCAAGGACACCGACGAGCAGTACTTC. This encodes CASEEGGKDTDEQYF.

This clone was seen only a few times. This chain uses TRBV11-2 with TRBJ2-2; 9 positions agree with TRBD1. The CDR3 has 14 residues. In germline, CDR1 is SGHAT, CDR2 FQNNGV. Trimming took 4 bases from V and 4 from J; bases not matched to a gene: 1. Here the CDR3 reads CASSSTGGTGELFF. The CDR3 DNA is TGTGCCAGCAGCTCGACAGGGGGCACCGGGGAGCTGTTTTTT.

The chain combines TRBV5-1 with TRBJ2-7, with D perhaps matching TRBD1 (6 bases). Trimming took 4 bases from V and 3 from J, leaving 14 bases between them. The CDR3 covers 14 residues. The germline V gene has CDR1 SGHRS and CDR2 YFSETQ. In DNA form, the CDR3 reads TGCGCCAGCAGCCCCGGGACAAGTCTCTACGAGCAGTACTTC. Its translation is CASSPGTSLYEQYF.

This clone is categorized as medium-sized. This rearrangement joins TRBV19 to TRBJ1-5; tentative D call: TRBD1 (5 bases). Trimming stripped 6 bases from V and 4 bases from J, with 13 bases between. CDR3 length: 14 amino acids. CDR1 and CDR2 (germline): LNHDA, SQIVND (reference sequence). CDR3 DNA: TGTGCCAGTAGCCCGCGTAAGGGGAATCAGCCCCAGCATTTT. It is translated as CASSPRKGNQPQHF.